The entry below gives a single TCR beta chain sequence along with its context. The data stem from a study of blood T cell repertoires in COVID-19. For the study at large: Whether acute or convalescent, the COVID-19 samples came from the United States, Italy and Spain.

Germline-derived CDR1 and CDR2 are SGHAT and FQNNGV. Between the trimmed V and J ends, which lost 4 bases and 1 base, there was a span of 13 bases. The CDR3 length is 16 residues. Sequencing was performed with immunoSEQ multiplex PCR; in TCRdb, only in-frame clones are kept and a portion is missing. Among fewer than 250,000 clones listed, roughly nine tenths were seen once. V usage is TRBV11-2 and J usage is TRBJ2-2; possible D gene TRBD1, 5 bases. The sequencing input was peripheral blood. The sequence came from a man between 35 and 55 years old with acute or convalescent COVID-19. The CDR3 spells CASSSRPGMNTGELFF. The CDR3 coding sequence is TGTGCCAGCAGCTCGAGGCCAGGGATGAACACCGGGGAGCTGTTTTTT.